This entry lists 24 T cell receptor beta chains sequenced from one sample in a study of blood T cell repertoires in COVID-19. Repertoires were generated with immunoSEQ multiplex PCR, while TCRdb's copy carries only in-frame clones and drops some. The sample contains fewer than 250,000 clones, about 93% of which appear only once. Source material: peripheral blood. The receptors shown here come from a man aged 25-45 years with COVID-19, enrolled during active disease.

The genes are TRBV4-2 and TRBJ2-1; D is uncertain. The germline V and J ends were trimmed by 0 bases and 6 bases, with 9 bases remaining between them. The CDR3 length is 14 residues. Germline CDR1 LGHNA, CDR2 YNFKEQ. As DNA, the CDR3 is TGTGCCAGCAGCCAAGAGGGCAGCCTCAATGAGCAGTTCTTC. As protein: CASSQEGSLNEQFF.

The chain carries TRBV6-5 and TRBJ2-7, with 8 bases matching TRBD1. CDR1 and CDR2 from the germline V gene are MNHEY and SVGAGI. V trimming: 6 bases; J trimming: 5 bases; junction bases outside the gene matches: 9. The CDR3 contains 14 residues. In nucleotides, the CDR3 is TGTGCCAGCAGCGCGGGACAGGTTTTGAACGAGCAGTACTTC. Its translation: CASSAGQVLNEQYF.

The gene calls are TRBV30 and TRBJ1-1, with TRBD1 matching 8 bases. The CDR3 has 14 amino acids. From germline, CDR1 is GTSNPN and CDR2 SVGIG (reference sequence). V lost 1 base, J lost 4 bases, and 5 bases stayed unmatched. CDR3 region: CAWSARTGSTEAFF. The CDR3 bases are TGTGCCTGGAGTGCCCGGACAGGGTCCACTGAAGCTTTCTTT.

V usage is TRBV6-2 or TRBV6-3 and J usage is TRBJ1-5, with D perhaps TRBD1 (5 bases). Germline-derived CDR1 and CDR2 are MNHEY and SVGEGT. The length of the CDR3 is 18 residues. Trimming shortened V by 4 bases and J by 0 bases, and 19 bases separated the two germline ends. The CDR3 DNA is TGTGCCAGCAGTTCGCAGGAGGGGTCCCTTTATAGCAATCAGCCCCAGCATTTT. Protein product: CASSSQEGSLYSNQPQHF.

The rearrangement links TRBV5-1 to TRBJ2-1; 8 bases agree with TRBD2. Losses at the gene ends were 0 bases for V and 1 base for J; bases not matched to a gene: 3. Germline V gene lookup returns CDR1 SGHRS and CDR2 YFSETQ. The CDR3 length is 16 residues. CDR3 amino acids: CASSLARGESYNEQFF. The CDR3 DNA reads TGCGCCAGCAGCTTGGCGCGGGGGGAATCCTACAATGAGCAGTTCTTC.

The V and J genes are TRBV4-1 and TRBJ1-2, with D tentatively TRBD1 (6 bases). The CDR3 extends over 17 amino acids. CDR1 and CDR2 (germline): MGHRA, YSYEKL. Trimming left V 5 bases short and J 5 bases short, with 24 bases between. CDR3 in amino acids: CASSKMGGARERYGYTF. The CDR3, as DNA: TGCGCCAGCAGCAAGATGGGGGGGGCCCGCGAACGATATGGCTACACCTTC.

The chain links TRBV18 to TRBJ1-1, with D maybe TRBD1 (6 bases). There are 15 residues in the CDR3. Trimming pared 6 bases from V and 4 bases from J, leaving 18 bases between. Germline lookup yields CDR1 KGHSH and CDR2 LQKENI. The CDR3 DNA reads TGTGCCAGCTCGCTTCTTGAGGGGGAGGGCACTGAAGCTTTCTTT. Translated, it gives CASSLLEGEGTEAFF.

The chain links TRBV19 to TRBJ1-2; a possible D gene is TRBD1 (6 bases). Germline V gene lookup returns CDR1 LNHDA and CDR2 SQIVND (reference sequence). CDR3 size: 14 residues. Trimming took 1 base from V and 8 from J, leaving 14 bases between them. The CDR3 DNA sequence: TGTGCCAGTAGTATAGGTCAGGGGCCTCAAGGCTACACCTTC. Translating it yields CASSIGQGPQGYTF. Combining the CDR3 with reference TRBV19 and TRBJ1-2 gives the whole variable domain DGGITQSPKYLFRKEGQNVTLSCEQNLNHDAMYWYRQDPGQGLRLIYYSQIVNDFQKGDIAEGYSVSREKKESFPLTVTSAQKNPTAFYLCASSIGQGPQGYTFGSGTRLTVV.

The CDR3 loop reads CASSRKQLAGASRVTDTQYF. The CDR3 DNA reads as TGTGCCAGCAGCCGTAAGCAACTAGCGGGGGCCTCAAGGGTCACAGATACGCAGTATTTT. The V and J genes are TRBV7-6 and TRBJ2-3, with TRBD2 matching over 11 bases. From germline, CDR1 is SGHVS and CDR2 FNYEAQ. V shed 5 bases, J shed 2 bases, and the junction held 18 bases outside the gene matches. The CDR3 covers 20 residues.

The table lists this clone with a few counts. V usage is TRBV3-1 (or the pseudogene TRBV3-2) and J usage is TRBJ2-3; 7 bases match TRBD2. Germline V gives CDR1 LGHDT, CDR2 YNNKEL (reference sequence). The CDR3 spans 14 residues. V was pared by 3 bases and J by 6 bases, with 6 bases of the junction left unmatched. DNA of the CDR3: TGTGCCAGCAGCCAGCGGGGGAGGGCGGATACGCAGTATTTT. Translation: CASSQRGRADTQYF.

The chain has TRBV18 and TRBJ2-5, with D tentatively TRBD1 (5 bases). The CDR3 loop spans 13 amino acids. CDR1 KGHSH and CDR2 LQKENI come from the germline V gene. With 3 bases removed from V and 2 bases from J, the gap between germline ends came to 7 bases. CDR3: CASSPDSQETQYF. The CDR3 DNA follows: TGTGCCAGCTCACCCGACAGTCAAGAGACCCAGTACTTC.

This rearrangement joins TRBV20-1 to TRBJ1-3; D not certain. V shed 7 bases and J shed 4 bases, with 5 bases lying between them. Germline loops: CDR1 DFQATT, CDR2 SNEGSKA (reference sequence). This CDR3 is built from 10 residues. CDR3: CSVQGNTIYF. CDR3 DNA sequence: TGCAGTGTCCAGGGAAACACCATATATTTT.

This chain joins TRBV6-5 and TRBJ2-7, with D possibly matching TRBD1 (5 bases). The CDR3 runs 16 residues. The germline V gene has CDR1 MNHEY and CDR2 SVGAGI. V dropped 2 bases and J dropped 2 bases, with 16 bases sitting between them. CDR3 region: CASSYLLSDSAYEQYF. For the CDR3, the DNA is TGTGCCAGCAGTTACCTCCTCTCAGACAGCGCCTACGAGCAGTACTTC.

A word on this clone: At one end the junction does not follow the germline gene, possibly because of a read error. The CDR3 DNA reads as TGTGCCAGAAGCCCAACCCGACGAGCGACAGGGAACGGTCAAGGGACCCAGTACTTC. Residues: CARSPTRRATGNGQGTQYF. This rearrangement joins TRBV5-3 to TRBJ2-5; TRBD1 agrees at 7 bases. TRBV5-3 is an ORF, with its function uncertain. The CDR3 consists of 19 residues.

The V call is TRBV11-3, the J call TRBJ2-3; TRBD1 agrees at 10 bases. Germline loops: CDR1 SGHNT, CDR2 YENEEA. This CDR3 has 16 amino acids. V shed 6 bases and J 0 bases; nucleotides not matched to a gene: 6. Here the CDR3 reads CASRPGTGASTDTQYF. The CDR3 bases are TGTGCCAGCAGACCCGGGACAGGGGCTAGCACAGATACGCAGTATTTT.

The chain has TRBV5-4 and TRBJ1-2; a possible D gene is TRBD1 (6 bases). The germline CDR1 and CDR2 sequences are SGHNT and YYREEE (reference sequence). There are 12 residues in the CDR3. Trimming cost V 6 bases and J 4 bases, with 10 bases left between them. CDR3 sequence reads: CASTGQSYGYTF. CDR3 DNA: TGTGCCAGCACCGGACAGAGCTATGGCTACACCTTC.

The chain couples TRBV6-2 or TRBV6-3 to TRBJ1-1; 11 positions agree with TRBD1. The J segment lost 4 bases and the V segment lost 2 bases, leaving 0 bases of the junction unmatched. This CDR3 is 14 amino acids long. Germline-derived CDR1 and CDR2 are MNHEY and SVGEGT. The CDR3 nucleotides read TGTGCCAGCAGTTACGGACAGGGGGCCACTGAAGCTTTCTTT. Its translation is CASSYGQGATEAFF.

The genes are TRBV18 and TRBJ1-5; the D is unclear. V lost 3 bases to trimming and J lost 7 bases, with 10 bases between them. Germline V gene sequence: CDR1 KGHSH, CDR2 LQKENI. The CDR3 runs 13 residues. CDR3 nucleotides: TGTGCCAGCTCACCCGGGAACCGGCAGCCCCAGCATTTT. As protein: CASSPGNRQPQHF.

The chain has TRBV6-1 and TRBJ1-6; tentatively, D is TRBD1 (5 bases). The germline CDR1 and CDR2 sequences are MNHNS and SASEGT. Trimming left V 0 bases short and J 1 base short, with 7 bases between. This CDR3 comprises 16 residues. The CDR3 sequence is CASSEARGSYNSPLHF. As DNA, the CDR3 is TGTGCCAGCAGTGAAGCTAGGGGTTCCTATAATTCACCCCTCCACTTT.

On this clone: Distinct nucleotide sequences in the sample also encode this CDR3. DNA of the CDR3: TGTGCCAGCAGCTTAGGGACAGGCTATGGCTACACCTTC. It specifies CASSLGTGYGYTF. V and J are TRBV7-9 and TRBJ1-2; TRBD1 aligns across 7 bases. Per germline, CDR1 SEHNR and CDR2 FQNEAQ (reference sequence). V was pared by 1 base and J by 4 bases, with 0 bases of the junction left unmatched. The CDR3 length is 13 residues. The full variable domain, completed using reference TRBV7-9 and TRBJ1-2, is DTGVSQNPRHKITKRGQNVTFRCDPISEHNRLYWYRQTLGQGPEFLTYFQNEAQLEKSRLLSDRFSAERPKGSFSTLEIQRTEQGDSAMYLCASSLGTGYGYTFGSGTRLTVV.

The chain joins TRBV19 to TRBJ2-7; D is perhaps TRBD2 (5 bases). The CDR3 has 12 residues. V lost 5 bases to trimming and J lost 7 bases, with 12 bases between them. Germline lookup yields CDR1 LNHDA and CDR2 SQIVND (reference sequence). The CDR3 DNA reads as TGTGCCAGTAGTGCCGGGCCGGGGGAGCAGTACTTC. Encoded protein: CASSAGPGEQYF.

This chain uses TRBV7-3 with TRBJ2-2, with 7 nucleotides matching TRBD1. The germline CDR1 and CDR2 sequences are SGHTA and FQGTGA. CDR3 length: 15 residues. The ends lost 5 bases at V and 0 bases at J; junction bases unmatched: 3. DNA for the CDR3: TGTGCCAGCAGCCTGGGGACAGCGAACACCGGGGAGCTGTTTTTT. This codes for CASSLGTANTGELFF.

The chain combines TRBV29-1 with TRBJ2-7, with 11 bases lining up with TRBD1. Germline V gene data show CDR1 as SQVTM and CDR2 as ANQGSEA. The CDR3 consists of 13 residues. V trimming: 7 bases; J trimming: 5 bases; junction bases outside the gene matches: 7. CDR3 in amino acids: CSASGTGGNEQYF. For the CDR3, the DNA is TGCAGCGCTTCCGGGACAGGGGGGAACGAGCAGTACTTC.

This chain uses TRBV28 with TRBJ1-2; 7 positions agree with TRBD1. This CDR3 region has 14 residues. J lost 7 bases, V lost 5 bases, and 10 bases had no gene match. Germline V gene sequence: CDR1 MDHEN, CDR2 SYDVKM. CDR3 DNA: TGTGCCAGCAGTCGGGCCGACAGGGCGGCTGGCTACACCTTC. Its protein is CASSRADRAAGYTF.